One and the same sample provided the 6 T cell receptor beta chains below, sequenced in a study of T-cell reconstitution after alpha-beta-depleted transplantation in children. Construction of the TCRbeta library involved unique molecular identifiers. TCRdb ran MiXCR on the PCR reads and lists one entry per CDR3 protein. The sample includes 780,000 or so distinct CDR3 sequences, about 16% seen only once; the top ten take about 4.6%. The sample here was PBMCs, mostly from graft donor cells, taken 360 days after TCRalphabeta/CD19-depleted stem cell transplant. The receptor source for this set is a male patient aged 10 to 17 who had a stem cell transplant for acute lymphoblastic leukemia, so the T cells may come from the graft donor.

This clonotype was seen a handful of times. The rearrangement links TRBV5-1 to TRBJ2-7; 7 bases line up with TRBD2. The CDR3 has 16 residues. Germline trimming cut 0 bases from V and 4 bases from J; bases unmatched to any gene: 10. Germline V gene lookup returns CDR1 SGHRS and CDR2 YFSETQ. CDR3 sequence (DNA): TGCGCCAGCAGCTTGGAGAGGACTAGAGGCTTTTACGAGCAGTACTTC. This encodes CASSLERTRGFYEQYF.

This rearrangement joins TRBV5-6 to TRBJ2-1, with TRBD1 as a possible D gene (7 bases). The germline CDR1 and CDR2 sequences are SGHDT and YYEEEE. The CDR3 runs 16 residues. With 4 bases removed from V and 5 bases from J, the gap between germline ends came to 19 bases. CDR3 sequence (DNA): TGTGCCAGCAGCCCGTTAGACAGGGAGGTGAACAATGAGCAGTTCTTC. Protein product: CASSPLDREVNNEQFF. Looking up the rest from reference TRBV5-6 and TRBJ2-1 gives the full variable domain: DAGVTQSPTHLIKTRGQQVTLRCSPKSGHDTVSWYQQALGQGPQFIFQYYEEEERQRGNFPDRFSGHQFPNYSSELNVNALLLGDSALYLCASSPLDREVNNEQFFGPGTRLTVL.

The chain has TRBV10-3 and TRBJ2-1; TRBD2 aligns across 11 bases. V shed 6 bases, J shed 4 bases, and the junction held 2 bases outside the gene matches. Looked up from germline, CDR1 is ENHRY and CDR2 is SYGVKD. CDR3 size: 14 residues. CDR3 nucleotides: TGTGCCATCAGCATAGCGGGAGGGTACAATGAGCAGTTCTTC. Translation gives CAISIAGGYNEQFF.

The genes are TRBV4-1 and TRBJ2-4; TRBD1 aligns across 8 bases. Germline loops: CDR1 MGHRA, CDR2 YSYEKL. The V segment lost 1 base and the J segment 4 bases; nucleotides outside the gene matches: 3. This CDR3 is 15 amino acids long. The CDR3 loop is CASSQGGTGKNIQYF. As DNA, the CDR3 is TGCGCCAGCAGCCAAGGTGGGACAGGAAAAAACATTCAGTACTTC.

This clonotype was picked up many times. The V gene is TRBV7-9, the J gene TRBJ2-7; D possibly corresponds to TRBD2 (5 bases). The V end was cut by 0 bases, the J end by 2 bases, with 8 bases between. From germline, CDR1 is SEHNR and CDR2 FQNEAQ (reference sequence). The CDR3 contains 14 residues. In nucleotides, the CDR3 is TGTGCCAGCAGCTTAGCACTAGTTGCCTACGAGCAGTACTTC. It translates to CASSLALVAYEQYF.

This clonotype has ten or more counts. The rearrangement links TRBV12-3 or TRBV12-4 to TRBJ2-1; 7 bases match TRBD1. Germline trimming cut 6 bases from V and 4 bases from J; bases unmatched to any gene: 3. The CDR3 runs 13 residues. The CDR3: CASSPDRYNEQFF. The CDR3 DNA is TGTGCCAGCAGCCCGGACAGGTACAATGAGCAGTTCTTC.